This T cell receptor beta chain emerged from a study of response to subunit inactivated influenza vaccine. Study-wide results and limits: Authors suggested that a seasonal influenza vaccination recruits few new T cells each time.

Only a few counts were recorded for this clonotype. Its specificity is unknown. With 2 bases removed from V and 9 bases from J, the gap between germline ends came to 14 bases. This CDR3 is built from 13 residues. CDR1 is SGHDN and CDR2 is FVKESK in the germline V gene. TCRdb re-called the RT-PCR reads with MiXCR, one entry per CDR3 protein. The sample includes more than 700,000 distinct CDR3 sequences, less than 25% of them seen just once. Sequenced material: PBMCs from blood, taken 4 to 6 days after vaccination. This sequence originates from a man in his forties or fifties who received an inactivated influenza vaccine. The V and J genes are TRBV14 and TRBJ2-7; D remains unclear. The CDR3 spells CASSQNPLSWQYF. DNA of the CDR3: TGTGCCAGCAGCCAAAACCCCCTTAGTTGGCAGTACTTC.